This T cell receptor (beta chain) was obtained from a study of blood T cell repertoires in COVID-19. About the research overall: Material from acute and convalescent COVID-19 was sourced from the United States, Italy and Spain. PBMCs, B-cell-depleted T cells, or T cells provided the cDNA or gDNA that made up the material.

The data were produced by immunoSEQ multiplex PCR, yet TCRdb's version contains in-frame clones alone and is incomplete. The sample has 190,000 or so clones, 85% seen once; the top ten hold approximately 18%. This clone was seen just once. V lost 1 base and J 8 bases, leaving 9 bases between the germline ends. The CDR3 has 13 amino acids. This sequence originates from a man aged 35 to 55 who had recovered from COVID-19. The genes are TRBV12-3 or TRBV12-4 and TRBJ2-1; maybe TRBD2 (6 bases). The sequencing sample was made of PBMCs or T cells enriched from blood (not recorded which). In nucleotides, the CDR3 is TGTGCCAGCAGTTTAGTGGGACTCTATGAGCAGTTCTTC. Translated, it gives CASSLVGLYEQFF.